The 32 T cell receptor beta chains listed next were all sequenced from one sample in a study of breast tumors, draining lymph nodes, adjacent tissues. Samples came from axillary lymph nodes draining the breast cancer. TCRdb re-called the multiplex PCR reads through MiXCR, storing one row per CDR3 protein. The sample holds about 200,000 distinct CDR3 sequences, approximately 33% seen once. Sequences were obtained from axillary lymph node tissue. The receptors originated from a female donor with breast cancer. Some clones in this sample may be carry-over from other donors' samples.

CDR3 sequence reads: CAVRSTGSSEQPQHF. The CDR3 DNA reads TGTGCCGTCCGCTCGACAGGGTCATCCGAGCAGCCCCAGCATTTT. This chain joins TRBV10-3 and TRBJ1-5; 7 bases are a match to TRBD1. J lost 7 bases, V lost 11 bases, and 17 bases had no gene match. The CDR3 is made up of 15 amino acids. Germline lookup yields CDR1 ENHRY and CDR2 SYGVKD.

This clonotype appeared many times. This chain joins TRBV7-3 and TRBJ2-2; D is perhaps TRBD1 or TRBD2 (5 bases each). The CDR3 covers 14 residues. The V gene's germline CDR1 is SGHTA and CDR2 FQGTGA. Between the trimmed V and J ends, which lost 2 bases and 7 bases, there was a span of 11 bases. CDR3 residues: CASSLQGSGGELFF. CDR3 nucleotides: TGTGCCAGCAGCTTACAGGGAAGCGGCGGGGAGCTGTTTTTT. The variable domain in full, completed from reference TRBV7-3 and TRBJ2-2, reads GAGVSQTPSNKVTEKGKYVELRCDPISGHTALYWYRQSLGQGPEFLIYFQGTGAADDSGLPNDRFFAVRPEGSVSTLKIQRTERGDSAVYLCASSLQGSGGELFFGEGSRLTVL.

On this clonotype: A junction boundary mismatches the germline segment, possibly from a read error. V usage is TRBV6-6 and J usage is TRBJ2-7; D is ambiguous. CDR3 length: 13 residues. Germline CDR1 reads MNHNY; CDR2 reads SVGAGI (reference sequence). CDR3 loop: CASSHQSSYEQCF. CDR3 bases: TGTGCCAGCAGTCACCAGAGCTCCTACGAGCAGTGCTTC.

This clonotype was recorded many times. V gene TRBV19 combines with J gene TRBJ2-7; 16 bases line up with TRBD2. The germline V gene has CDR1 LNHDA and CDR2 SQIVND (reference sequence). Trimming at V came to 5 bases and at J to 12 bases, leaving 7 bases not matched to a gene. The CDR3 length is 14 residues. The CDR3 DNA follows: TGTGCCAGTAGTCTCGGGACTAGCGGGGGGGCCCGGTACTTC. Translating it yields CASSLGTSGGARYF.

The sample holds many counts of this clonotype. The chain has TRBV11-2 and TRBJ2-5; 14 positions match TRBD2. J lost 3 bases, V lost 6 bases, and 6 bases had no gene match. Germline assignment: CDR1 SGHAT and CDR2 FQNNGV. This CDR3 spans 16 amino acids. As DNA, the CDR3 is TGTGCCAGCAGTGACAGGACTAGCGGGAGGAAAGAGACCCAGTACTTC. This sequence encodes CASSDRTSGRKETQYF.

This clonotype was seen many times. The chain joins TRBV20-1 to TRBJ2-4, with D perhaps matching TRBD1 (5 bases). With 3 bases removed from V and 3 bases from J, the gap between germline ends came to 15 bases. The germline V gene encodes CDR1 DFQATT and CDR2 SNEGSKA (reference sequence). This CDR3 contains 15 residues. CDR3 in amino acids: CSASRLGQGKNIQYF. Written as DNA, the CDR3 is TGCAGTGCTAGCCGGTTAGGTCAGGGCAAAAACATTCAGTACTTC.

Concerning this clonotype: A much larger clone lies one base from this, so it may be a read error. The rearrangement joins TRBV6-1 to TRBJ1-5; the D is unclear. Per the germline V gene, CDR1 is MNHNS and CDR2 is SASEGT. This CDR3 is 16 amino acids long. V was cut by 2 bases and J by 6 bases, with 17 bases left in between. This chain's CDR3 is CASSEFPGIGSQPQHF. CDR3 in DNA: TGTGCCAGCAGTGAATTCCCAGGCATAGGGAGTCAGCCCCAGCATTTT.

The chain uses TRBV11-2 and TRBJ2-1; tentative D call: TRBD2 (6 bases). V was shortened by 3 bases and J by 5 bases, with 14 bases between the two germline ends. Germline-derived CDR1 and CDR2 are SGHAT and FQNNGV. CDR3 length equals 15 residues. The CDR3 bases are TGTGCCAGCAGCTTCTCGGGACTCCTGCACAATGAGCAGTTCTTC. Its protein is CASSFSGLLHNEQFF.

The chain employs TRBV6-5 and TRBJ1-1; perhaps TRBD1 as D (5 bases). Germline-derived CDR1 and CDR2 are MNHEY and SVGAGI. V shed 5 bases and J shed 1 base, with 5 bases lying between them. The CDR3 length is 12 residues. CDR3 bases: TGTGCCAGCAGTAGGGGGAACACTGAAGCTTTCTTT. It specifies CASSRGNTEAFF.

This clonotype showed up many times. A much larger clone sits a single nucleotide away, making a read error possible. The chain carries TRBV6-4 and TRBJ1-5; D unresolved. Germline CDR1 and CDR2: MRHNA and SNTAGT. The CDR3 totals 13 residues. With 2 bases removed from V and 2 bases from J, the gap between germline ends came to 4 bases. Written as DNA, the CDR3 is TGTGCCAGCAGTGACGGTGGCAATCAGCCCCAGCATTTT. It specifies CASSDGGNQPQHF.

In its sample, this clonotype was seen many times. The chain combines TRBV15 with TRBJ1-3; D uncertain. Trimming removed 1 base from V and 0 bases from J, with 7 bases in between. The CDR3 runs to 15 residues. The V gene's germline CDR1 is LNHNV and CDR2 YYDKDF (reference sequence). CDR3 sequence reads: CATSRGQSSGNTIYF. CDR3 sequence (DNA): TGTGCCACCAGCAGAGGCCAGAGCTCTGGAAACACCATATATTTT.

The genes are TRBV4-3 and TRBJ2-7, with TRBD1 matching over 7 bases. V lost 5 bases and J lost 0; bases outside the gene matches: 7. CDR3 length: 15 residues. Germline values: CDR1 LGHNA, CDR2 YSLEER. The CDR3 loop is CASSDGQVGSYEQYF. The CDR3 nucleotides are TGCGCCAGCAGCGACGGACAGGTCGGCTCCTACGAGCAGTACTTC.

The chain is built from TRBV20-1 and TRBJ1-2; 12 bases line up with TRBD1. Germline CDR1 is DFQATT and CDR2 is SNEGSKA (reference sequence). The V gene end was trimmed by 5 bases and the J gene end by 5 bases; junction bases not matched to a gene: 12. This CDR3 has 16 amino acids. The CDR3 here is CSAAPTGTGGGYGYTF. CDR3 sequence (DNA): TGCAGTGCTGCCCCAACCGGGACAGGGGGCGGGTATGGCTACACCTTC.

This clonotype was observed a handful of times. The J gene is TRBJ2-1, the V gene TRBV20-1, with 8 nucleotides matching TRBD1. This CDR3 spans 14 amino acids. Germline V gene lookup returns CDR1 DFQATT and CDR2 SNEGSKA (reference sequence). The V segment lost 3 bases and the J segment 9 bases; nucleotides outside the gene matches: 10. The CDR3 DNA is TGCAGTGCTAGCTCCCTTGACAGGGGAACTGAGCAGTTCTTC. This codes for CSASSLDRGTEQFF.

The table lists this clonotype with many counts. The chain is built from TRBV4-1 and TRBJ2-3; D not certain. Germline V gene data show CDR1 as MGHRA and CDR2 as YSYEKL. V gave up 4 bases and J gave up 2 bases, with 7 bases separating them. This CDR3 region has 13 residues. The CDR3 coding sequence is TGCGCCAGCAGCCCTTACATCACAGATACGCAGTATTTT. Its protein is CASSPYITDTQYF.

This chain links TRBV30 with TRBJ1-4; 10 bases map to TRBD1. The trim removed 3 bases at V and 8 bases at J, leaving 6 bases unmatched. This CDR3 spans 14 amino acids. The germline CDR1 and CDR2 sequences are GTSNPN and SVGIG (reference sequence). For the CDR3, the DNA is TGTGCCTGGAGAAGGACAGGGGGTTACGAAAAACTGTTTTTT. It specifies CAWRRTGGYEKLFF.

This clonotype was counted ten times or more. In nucleotides, the CDR3 is TGTGCCAGTAGTATAGGCCTTAACACCGGGGAGCTGTTTTTT. Translated: CASSIGLNTGELFF. This chain links TRBV19 with TRBJ2-2; D is unclear. The ends were cut back, 1 base at V and 2 bases at J, with 5 bases in the middle. CDR1 LNHDA and CDR2 SQIVND come from the germline V gene (reference sequence). This CDR3 region has 14 residues.

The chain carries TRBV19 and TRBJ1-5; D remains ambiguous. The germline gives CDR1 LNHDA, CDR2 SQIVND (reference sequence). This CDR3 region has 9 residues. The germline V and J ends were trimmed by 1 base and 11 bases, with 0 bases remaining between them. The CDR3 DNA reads TGTGCCAGTAGTATAGCCCAGCATTTT. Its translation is CASSIAQHF.

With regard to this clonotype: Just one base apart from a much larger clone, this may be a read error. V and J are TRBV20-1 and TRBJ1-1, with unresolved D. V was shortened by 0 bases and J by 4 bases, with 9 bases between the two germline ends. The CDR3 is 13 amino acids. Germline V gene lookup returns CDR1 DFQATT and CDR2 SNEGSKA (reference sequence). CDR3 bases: TGCAGTGCTAGAGATGGTACGGGCACTGAAGCTTTCTTT. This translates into CSARDGTGTEAFF.

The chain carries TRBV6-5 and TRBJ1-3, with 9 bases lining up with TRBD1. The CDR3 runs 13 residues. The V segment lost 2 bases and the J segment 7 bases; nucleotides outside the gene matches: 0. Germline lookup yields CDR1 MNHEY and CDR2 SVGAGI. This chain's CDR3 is CASSYDRGNTIYF. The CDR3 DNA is TGTGCCAGCAGTTACGACAGGGGGAACACCATATATTTT.

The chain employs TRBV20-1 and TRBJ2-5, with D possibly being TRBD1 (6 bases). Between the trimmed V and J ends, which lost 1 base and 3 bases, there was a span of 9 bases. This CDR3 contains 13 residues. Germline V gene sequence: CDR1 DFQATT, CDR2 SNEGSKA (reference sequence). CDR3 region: CSARARTEETQYF. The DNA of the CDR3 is TGCAGTGCTAGAGCTAGGACAGAAGAGACCCAGTACTTC.

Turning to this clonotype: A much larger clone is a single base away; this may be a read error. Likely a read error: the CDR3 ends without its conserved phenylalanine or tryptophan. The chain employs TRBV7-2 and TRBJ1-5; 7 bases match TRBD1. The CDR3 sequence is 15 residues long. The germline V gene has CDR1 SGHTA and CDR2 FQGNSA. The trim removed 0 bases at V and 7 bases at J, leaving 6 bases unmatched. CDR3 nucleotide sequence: TGTGCCAGCAGCTTAGCGTACAGGGGAGGACAGCCCCAGCATTAT. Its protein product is CASSLAYRGGQPQHY.

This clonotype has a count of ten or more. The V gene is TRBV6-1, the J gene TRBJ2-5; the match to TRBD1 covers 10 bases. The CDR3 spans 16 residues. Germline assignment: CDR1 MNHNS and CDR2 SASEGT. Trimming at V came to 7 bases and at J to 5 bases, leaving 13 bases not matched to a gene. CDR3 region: CASNPQTGGGGETQYF. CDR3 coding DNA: TGTGCCAGCAACCCCCAGACAGGGGGCGGAGGGGAGACCCAGTACTTC.

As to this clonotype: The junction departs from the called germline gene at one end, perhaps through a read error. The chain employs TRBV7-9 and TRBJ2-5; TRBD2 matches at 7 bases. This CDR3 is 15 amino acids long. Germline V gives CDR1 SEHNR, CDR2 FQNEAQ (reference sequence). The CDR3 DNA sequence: TGTGCCGGCAGCCTAGAGCGGGGAGGTAAGGAGACCCAGTACTTC. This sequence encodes CAGSLERGGKETQYF. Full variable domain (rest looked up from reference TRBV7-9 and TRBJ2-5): DTGVSQNPRHKITKRGQNVTFRCDPISEHNRLYWYRQTLGQGPEFLTYFQNEAQLEKSRLLSDRFSAERPKGSFSTLEIQRTEQGDSAMYLCAGSLERGGKETQYFGPGTRLLVL.

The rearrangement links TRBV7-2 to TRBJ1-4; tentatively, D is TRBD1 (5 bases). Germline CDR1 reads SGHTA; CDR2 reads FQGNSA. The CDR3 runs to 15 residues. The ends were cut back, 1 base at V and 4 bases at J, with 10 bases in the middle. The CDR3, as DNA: TGTGCCAGCAGCTTAGATGGGGGTTTTAATGAAAAACTGTTTTTT. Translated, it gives CASSLDGGFNEKLFF.

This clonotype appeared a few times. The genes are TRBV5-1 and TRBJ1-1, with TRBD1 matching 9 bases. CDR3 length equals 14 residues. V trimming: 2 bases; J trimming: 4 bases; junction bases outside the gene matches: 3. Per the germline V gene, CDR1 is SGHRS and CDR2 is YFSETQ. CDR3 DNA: TGCGCCAGCAGCTTCCTGACAGGGGGCACTGAAGCTTTCTTT. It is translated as CASSFLTGGTEAFF.

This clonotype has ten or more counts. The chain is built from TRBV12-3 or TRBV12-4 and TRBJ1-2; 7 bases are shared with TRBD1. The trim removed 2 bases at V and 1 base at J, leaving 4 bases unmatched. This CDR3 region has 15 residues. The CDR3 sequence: CASSLNAGGNYGYTF. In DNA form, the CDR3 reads TGTGCCAGCAGTTTAAATGCAGGGGGTAACTATGGCTACACCTTC.

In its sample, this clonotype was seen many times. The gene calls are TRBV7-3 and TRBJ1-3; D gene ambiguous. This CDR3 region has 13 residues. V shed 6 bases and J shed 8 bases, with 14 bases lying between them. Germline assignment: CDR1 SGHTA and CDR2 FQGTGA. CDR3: CASSLGLRDTIYF. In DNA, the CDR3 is TGTGCCAGCAGTCTCGGCTTACGGGACACCATATATTTT.

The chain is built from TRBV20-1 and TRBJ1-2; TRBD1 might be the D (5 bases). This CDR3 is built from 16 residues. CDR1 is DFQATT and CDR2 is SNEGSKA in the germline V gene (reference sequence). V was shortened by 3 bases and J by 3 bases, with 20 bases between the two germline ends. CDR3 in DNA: TGCAGTGCTAGCACCCCAGGGACTAGCAGTTACTATGGCTACACCTTC. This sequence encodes CSASTPGTSSYYGYTF.

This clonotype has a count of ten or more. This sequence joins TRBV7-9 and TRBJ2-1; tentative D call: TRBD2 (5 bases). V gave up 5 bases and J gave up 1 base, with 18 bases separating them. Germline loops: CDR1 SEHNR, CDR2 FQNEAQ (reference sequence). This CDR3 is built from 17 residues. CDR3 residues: CASSPLLISASYNEQFF. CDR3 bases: TGTGCCAGCAGCCCCCTTCTAATTAGCGCTTCCTACAATGAGCAGTTCTTC.

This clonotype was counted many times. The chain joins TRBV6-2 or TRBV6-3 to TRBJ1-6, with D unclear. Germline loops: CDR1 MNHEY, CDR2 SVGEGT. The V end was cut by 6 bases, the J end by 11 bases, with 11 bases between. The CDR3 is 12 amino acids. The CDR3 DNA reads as TGTGCCAGCAGGCAACGGGGAACACCCCTCCACTTT. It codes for CASRQRGTPLHF.

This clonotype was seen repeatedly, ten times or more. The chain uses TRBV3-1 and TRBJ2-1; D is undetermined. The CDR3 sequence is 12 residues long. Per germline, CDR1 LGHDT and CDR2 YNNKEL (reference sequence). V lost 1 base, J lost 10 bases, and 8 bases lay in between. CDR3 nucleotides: TGTGCCAGCAGCCAAGTCCCACAAGAGCAGTTCTTC. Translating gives CASSQVPQEQFF.